The 32 T cell receptor beta chains reported below all come from one sample, sequenced in a study of lymphopenia after photon versus proton radiotherapy. The data were produced by immunoSEQ multiplex PCR, yet TCRdb's version contains in-frame clones alone and is incomplete. The data hold around 16,000 clones, with more than 85% observed a single time. This specimen was peripheral blood, taken from a patient treated with proton-based radiotherapy. The receptors derive from a woman in her sixties with cholangiocarcinoma. Some clones in this sample may be carry-over from other donors' samples.

The chain combines TRBV5-1 with TRBJ2-3; D not resolved. Germline CDR1 reads SGHRS; CDR2 reads YFSETQ. The CDR3 length is 12 residues. V lost 6 bases and J lost 2, with 7 bases in between. CDR3 nucleotide sequence: TGCGCCAGCACCCCGTACACAGATACGCAGTATTTT. Amino acid sequence: CASTPYTDTQYF.

This clone was seen a handful of times. The chain has TRBV7-6 and TRBJ1-1; D call uncertain. With 5 bases removed from V and 7 bases from J, the gap between germline ends came to 11 bases. The germline V gene encodes CDR1 SGHVS and CDR2 FNYEAQ. The CDR3 loop spans 12 amino acids. CDR3 nucleotides: TGTGCCAGCAGCCCCGGTTACGGTGAAGCTTTCTTT. Its protein is CASSPGYGEAFF.

V and J are TRBV9 and TRBJ2-7; possible D gene TRBD2, 7 bases. The length of the CDR3 is 14 residues. Germline V gives CDR1 SGDLS, CDR2 YYNGEE. Trimming removed 7 bases at V and 3 bases at J, with 17 bases between. The CDR3 protein is CASPLGGGCYEQYF. In DNA, the CDR3 is TGTGCCAGCCCTCTAGGGGGGGGATGCTACGAGCAGTACTTC.

This clone was picked up one time. J is TRBJ1-2 and V is TRBV14; tentative D call: TRBD1 (5 bases). Deletions cut 4 bases from V and 7 bases from J, with 13 bases between. The CDR3 length is 13 residues. Germline-derived CDR1 and CDR2 are SGHDN and FVKESK. Written as DNA, the CDR3 is TGTGCCAGCAGCCTCTCACCAGGGAGTGGCTACACCTTC. Protein sequence: CASSLSPGSGYTF.

This chain connects TRBV19 to TRBJ1-2, with 11 bases that match TRBD1. The V gene's germline CDR1 is LNHDA and CDR2 SQIVND (reference sequence). The CDR3 totals 17 residues. Germline trimming cut 5 bases from V and 3 bases from J; bases unmatched to any gene: 11. As DNA, the CDR3 is TGTGCCAGTAGTCTCTCCAGGACAGGGGGCGGACACTATGGCTACACCTTC. Translation gives CASSLSRTGGGHYGYTF.

The chain couples TRBV2 to TRBJ2-2, with 7 bases matching TRBD1. With V trimmed by 6 bases and J by 0 bases, 4 bases remained unmatched. This CDR3 comprises 15 residues. From germline, CDR1 is SNHLY and CDR2 FYNNEI. The CDR3 is CASRRDSANTGELFF. The CDR3 DNA sequence: TGTGCCAGCAGACGGGACAGCGCGAACACCGGGGAGCTGTTTTTT. The whole variable domain, remainder taken from reference TRBV2 and TRBJ2-2, is EPEVTQTPSHQVTQMGQEVILRCVPISNHLYFYWYRQILGQKVEFLVSFYNNEISEKSEIFDDQFSVERPDGSNFTLKIRSTKLEDSAMYFCASRRDSANTGELFFGEGSRLTVL.

This chain uses TRBV18 with TRBJ1-1, with a tentative D call TRBD1 (5 bases). The CDR3 is made up of 14 amino acids. Per germline, CDR1 KGHSH and CDR2 LQKENI. The germline V and J ends were trimmed by 8 bases and 0 bases, with 13 bases remaining between them. In DNA, the CDR3 is TGTGCCAGCCACCTGCCAGGGATGAACACTGAAGCTTTCTTT. Its protein product is CASHLPGMNTEAFF. Filled out from reference TRBV18 and TRBJ1-1, the complete variable domain reads NAGVMQNPRHLVRRRGQEARLRCSPMKGHSHVYWYRQLPEEGLKFMVYLQKENIIDESGMPKERFSAEFPKEGPSILRIQQVVRGDSAAYFCASHLPGMNTEAFFGQGTRLTVV.

The rearrangement joins TRBV27 to TRBJ2-3, with no clear D. V gave up 3 bases and J gave up 1 base, with 11 bases separating them. The CDR3 runs 15 residues. In germline, CDR1 is MNHEY, CDR2 SMNVEV (reference sequence). The CDR3 loop is CASSFNGRRTDTQYF. CDR3 coding DNA: TGTGCCAGCAGTTTTAATGGTCGGCGCACAGATACGCAGTATTTT.

The V and J genes are TRBV28 and TRBJ1-1; D is perhaps TRBD1 (6 bases). Germline V gene sequence: CDR1 MDHEN, CDR2 SYDVKM. The CDR3 extends over 14 amino acids. The V end was cut by 8 bases, the J end by 1 base, with 14 bases between. The DNA for the CDR3 is TGTGCCAGCGGCCTGACAGGACAGAACACTGAAGCTTTCTTT. Encoded protein: CASGLTGQNTEAFF.

The chain couples TRBV19 to TRBJ1-2, with D perhaps TRBD1 (5 bases). V was pared by 7 bases and J by 2 bases, with 23 bases between. The CDR3 has 17 amino acids. In germline, CDR1 is LNHDA, CDR2 SQIVND (reference sequence). CDR3 in DNA: TGTGCCAGTACTCCTTCGTTGGGACGCTCCCTAAACTATGGCTACACCTTC. As protein: CASTPSLGRSLNYGYTF.

V and J are TRBV18 and TRBJ2-3; a possible D gene is TRBD1 (7 bases). CDR3 length equals 13 residues. V was pared by 8 bases and J by 3 bases, with 12 bases between. Germline CDR1 reads KGHSH; CDR2 reads LQKENI. The CDR3 DNA follows: TGTGCCAGCACGACAGGGAGGACAGATACGCAGTATTTT. It specifies CASTTGRTDTQYF.

The chain uses TRBV18 and TRBJ2-1; 7 nucleotides line up with TRBD1. Unmatched junction bases numbered 7, after V lost 6 bases and J lost 8 bases. Germline assignment: CDR1 KGHSH and CDR2 LQKENI. The CDR3 extends over 13 amino acids. The CDR3 sequence is CASSPDREYEQFF. CDR3 DNA sequence: TGTGCCAGCTCTCCTGACAGGGAATATGAGCAGTTCTTC.

The chain joins TRBV7-8 to TRBJ2-7; 7 positions match TRBD1. The CDR3 contains 16 residues. Germline V gene lookup returns CDR1 SGHVS and CDR2 FQNEAQ. The ends lost 4 bases at V and 6 bases at J; junction bases unmatched: 15. The chain's CDR3 is CASSSDGRQGMGEQYF. The CDR3 DNA is TGTGCCAGCAGCTCAGACGGAAGACAGGGTATGGGCGAGCAGTACTTC.

This sequence joins TRBV9 and TRBJ2-1; 7 positions match TRBD2. J lost 3 bases, V lost 3 bases, and 3 bases had no gene match. Looked up from germline, CDR1 is SGDLS and CDR2 is YYNGEE. The CDR3 has 14 residues. The CDR3 sequence is CASSDRDYYNEQFF. CDR3 DNA: TGTGCCAGCAGCGACCGGGACTACTACAATGAGCAGTTCTTC.

This chain connects TRBV19 to TRBJ2-3; D not resolved. CDR3 length: 14 residues. The V gene's germline CDR1 is LNHDA and CDR2 SQIVND (reference sequence). V was shortened by 3 bases and J by 6 bases, with 13 bases between the two germline ends. This chain's CDR3 is CASSIGEGRDTQYF. Here the CDR3 DNA reads TGTGCCAGTAGTATCGGTGAAGGTCGTGATACGCAGTATTTT.

J is TRBJ1-5 and V is TRBV5-6; the D gene is possibly TRBD1 (5 bases). The V end was cut by 4 bases, the J end by 3 bases, with 17 bases between. The CDR3 runs to 16 residues. Germline lookup yields CDR1 SGHDT and CDR2 YYEEEE. The DNA for the CDR3 is TGTGCCAGCAGCGTACAATCGGGACTAAACAATCAGCCCCAGCATTTT. Its protein is CASSVQSGLNNQPQHF.

This sequence joins TRBV25-1 and TRBJ2-3; D is unclear. CDR3 length: 15 residues. V was pared by 8 bases and J by 2 bases, with 17 bases between. Germline V gene sequence: CDR1 MGHDK, CDR2 SYGVNS. Here the CDR3 DNA reads TGTGCCAGCCCCCCGGCACCGTTATTCACAGATACGCAGTATTTT. This translates into CASPPAPLFTDTQYF.

The chain recombines TRBV6-5 with TRBJ2-3, with 7 bases identical to TRBD2. Germline CDR1 and CDR2: MNHEY and SVGAGI. The ends lost 2 bases at V and 6 bases at J; junction bases unmatched: 8. The CDR3 sequence is 15 residues long. CDR3 residues: CASSYASGTIDTQYF. CDR3 in DNA: TGTGCCAGCAGTTACGCTAGCGGAACCATCGATACGCAGTATTTT.

The chain carries TRBV6-6 and TRBJ2-7; D uncertain. Trimming took 9 bases from V and 2 from J, leaving 17 bases between them. CDR3 length equals 14 residues. Germline V lookup: CDR1 MNHNY, CDR2 SVGAGI (reference sequence). CDR3: CASRMFLDTYEQYF. The CDR3 region has the DNA TGTGCCAGTCGTATGTTTCTCGACACCTACGAGCAGTACTTC.

The chain has TRBV7-6 and TRBJ2-5, with unresolved D. Per germline, CDR1 SGHVS and CDR2 FNYEAQ. Trimming shortened V by 3 bases and J by 4 bases, and 12 bases separated the two germline ends. The CDR3 is made up of 14 amino acids. The CDR3 nucleotides read TGTGCCAGCAGCTTTAATCCTGTGGGAGAGACCCAGTACTTC. This encodes CASSFNPVGETQYF.

A single count supports this clone. The V gene is TRBV7-2, the J gene TRBJ1-2; D possibly corresponds to TRBD1 (5 bases). The germline gives CDR1 SGHTA, CDR2 FQGNSA. V was pared by 3 bases and J by 3 bases, with 20 bases between. The CDR3 contains 17 residues. DNA of the CDR3: TGTGCCAGCAGCTTGGTGTGGGGACCAACTAATGACTATGGCTACACCTTC. It encodes CASSLVWGPTNDYGYTF.

V gene TRBV10-1 combines with J gene TRBJ2-1; D perhaps matches TRBD2 (5 bases). CDR1 is WNHNN and CDR2 is SYGVQD in the germline V gene (reference sequence). V was pared by 2 bases and J by 0 bases, with 14 bases between. The CDR3 totals 17 residues. CDR3 nucleotide sequence: TGCGCCAGCAGTGAGCGGAGCGGCCTGAGCTCCTACAATGAGCAGTTCTTC. Residues: CASSERSGLSSYNEQFF.

The chain combines TRBV6-5 with TRBJ2-7, with D unresolved. The CDR3 runs to 16 residues. Germline values: CDR1 MNHEY, CDR2 SVGAGI. Trimming took off 0 bases at V and 3 bases at J, with 15 bases between the two ends. The CDR3 reads CASSYSLAGSLYEQYF. CDR3 DNA: TGTGCCAGCAGTTACTCGTTAGCAGGTAGCCTCTACGAGCAGTACTTC.

The genes are TRBV11-3 and TRBJ2-1, with D possibly TRBD1 on 6 matching bases. The CDR3 has 12 residues. V dropped 5 bases and J dropped 4 bases, with 6 bases sitting between them. Germline-derived CDR1 and CDR2 are SGHNT and YENEEA. The CDR3 protein is CASSRGYNEQFF. The CDR3 region has the DNA TGTGCCAGCAGCAGGGGGTACAATGAGCAGTTCTTC.

This chain links TRBV28 with TRBJ1-1, with D perhaps TRBD1 (5 bases). The CDR3 is made up of 15 amino acids. Germline CDR1 MDHEN, CDR2 SYDVKM. Trimming took off 2 bases at V and 11 bases at J, with 21 bases between the two ends. The CDR3: CASSLQGGVPLGAFF. In DNA form, the CDR3 reads TGTGCCAGCAGTTTACAGGGAGGGGTTCCCTTGGGTGCTTTCTTT. Looking up the rest from reference TRBV28 and TRBJ1-1 gives the full variable domain: DVKVTQSSRYLVKRTGEKVFLECVQDMDHENMFWYRQDPGLGLRLIYFSYDVKMKEKGDIPEGYSVSREKKERFSLILESASTNQTSMYLCASSLQGGVPLGAFFGQGTRLTVV.

The V and J genes are TRBV7-2 and TRBJ1-5, with TRBD1 identical over 11 bases. Germline lookup yields CDR1 SGHTA and CDR2 FQGNSA. The CDR3 consists of 16 residues. The V segment lost 0 bases and the J segment 7 bases; nucleotides outside the gene matches: 5. The CDR3 DNA is TGTGCCAGCAGCTTAGCGGGACAGGGGGTCAGGCAGCCCCAGCATTTT. Translation: CASSLAGQGVRQPQHF.

V is TRBV9 and J is TRBJ2-5; the match to TRBD1 covers 8 bases. Germline CDR1 SGDLS, CDR2 YYNGEE. Losses at the gene ends were 2 bases for V and 5 bases for J; bases not matched to a gene: 8. The CDR3 loop spans 15 amino acids. CDR3 amino acids: CASSVGTGMWETQYF. The CDR3 bases are TGTGCCAGCAGCGTCGGGACAGGAATGTGGGAGACCCAGTACTTC.

This chain joins TRBV7-2 and TRBJ2-5; D is perhaps TRBD2 (6 bases). Germline CDR1 reads SGHTA; CDR2 reads FQGNSA. The CDR3 length is 15 residues. The V end lost 3 bases, the J end lost 5 bases, and 16 bases lay between the germline ends. The CDR3 DNA reads as TGTGCCAGCAGCTTTTTGCGGGGCACATCGGAGACCCAGTACTTC. It specifies CASSFLRGTSETQYF.

The chain recombines TRBV19 with TRBJ1-1, with D hard to call. Germline V gene lookup returns CDR1 LNHDA and CDR2 SQIVND (reference sequence). The V end was cut by 4 bases, the J end by 6 bases, with 15 bases between. This CDR3 is 14 amino acids long. The CDR3 sequence is CASSRDKKDAEAFF. CDR3 in DNA: TGTGCCAGTAGTAGAGACAAAAAGGATGCTGAAGCTTTCTTT.

This rearrangement joins TRBV9 to TRBJ2-2; 8 positions agree with TRBD2. The CDR3 has 16 residues. Trimming at V came to 0 bases and at J to 4 bases, leaving 5 bases not matched to a gene. From germline, CDR1 is SGDLS and CDR2 YYNGEE. CDR3 sequence: CASSVDPSGRTGELFF. The CDR3 nucleotides read TGTGCCAGCAGCGTAGACCCTAGCGGGCGCACCGGGGAGCTGTTTTTT.

The rearrangement uses TRBV21-1 and TRBJ2-1. TRBV21-1 is given as a pseudogene. This CDR3 has 14 amino acids. CDR3 region: CASKGRLPTMKQFF. The CDR3 nucleotides read TGTGCCAGCAAGGGACGGCTTCCTACAATGAAGCAGTTCTTC.

This rearrangement joins TRBV6-5 to TRBJ1-5, with TRBD1 as a possible D gene (5 bases). Trimming cost V 2 bases and J 0 bases, with 8 bases left between them. Germline loops: CDR1 MNHEY, CDR2 SVGAGI. CDR3 length equals 15 residues. CDR3 sequence: CASSYGGSSNQPQHF. CDR3 nucleotide sequence: TGTGCCAGCAGTTACGGGGGGTCTAGCAATCAGCCCCAGCATTTT.